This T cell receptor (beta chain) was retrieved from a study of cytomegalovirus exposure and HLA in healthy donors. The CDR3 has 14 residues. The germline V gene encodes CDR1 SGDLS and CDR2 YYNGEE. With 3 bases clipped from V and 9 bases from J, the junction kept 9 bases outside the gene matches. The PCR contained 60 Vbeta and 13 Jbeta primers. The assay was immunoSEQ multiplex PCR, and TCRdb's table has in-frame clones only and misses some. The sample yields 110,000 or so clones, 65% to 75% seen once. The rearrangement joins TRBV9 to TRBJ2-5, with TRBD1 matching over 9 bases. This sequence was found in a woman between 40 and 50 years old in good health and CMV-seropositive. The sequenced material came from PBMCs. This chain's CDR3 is CASSESRDRAAQYF. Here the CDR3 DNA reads TGTGCCAGCAGCGAGAGTCGGGACAGGGCGGCCCAGTACTTC.